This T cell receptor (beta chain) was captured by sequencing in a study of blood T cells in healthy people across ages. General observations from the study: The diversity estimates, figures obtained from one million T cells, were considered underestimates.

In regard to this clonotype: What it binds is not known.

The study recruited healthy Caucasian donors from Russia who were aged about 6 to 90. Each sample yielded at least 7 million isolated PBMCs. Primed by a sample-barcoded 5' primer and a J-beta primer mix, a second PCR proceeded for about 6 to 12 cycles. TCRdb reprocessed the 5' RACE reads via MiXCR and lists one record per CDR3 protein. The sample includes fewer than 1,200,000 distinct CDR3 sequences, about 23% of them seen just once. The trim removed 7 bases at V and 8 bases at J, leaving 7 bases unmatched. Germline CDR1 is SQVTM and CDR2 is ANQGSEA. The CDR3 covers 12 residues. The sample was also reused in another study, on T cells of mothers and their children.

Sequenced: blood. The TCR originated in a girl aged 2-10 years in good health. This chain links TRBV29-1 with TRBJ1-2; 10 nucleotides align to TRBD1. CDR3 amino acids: CSAGDRGEGYTF. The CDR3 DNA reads TGCAGCGCCGGGGACAGGGGAGAAGGCTACACCTTC.